A selection of T cell receptor beta chains follows, all from one sample in a study of Ad26.COV2.S vaccination and SARS-CoV-2 variants. Libraries were prepared by immunoSEQ multiplex PCR; TCRdb keeps only in-frame clonotypes and omits some of them. The table has around 300,000 clones, approximately 87% seen once; the top ten hold roughly 6%. This specimen was peripheral blood, taken in a trial of Ad26.COV2.S vaccine versus placebo. The receptors originated from a person aged 18-60 years who received the Ad26.COV2.S COVID-19 vaccine or a placebo. Each CDR3 is given with its conserved first and last residue. D genes are given only for firm matches. Size values are once, few and many counts, or a class for expanded clones, and some rows have none.

clone size | J gene | D gene | V gene | CDR3 DNA | CDR3 protein
. | TRBJ2-1 | . | TRBV2 | TGTGCCAGCAGTGAGGGTGGGCTGCATGAGCAGTTCTTC | CASSEGGLHEQFF
once | TRBJ1-1 | . | TRBV5-1 | TGCGCCAGCGCCGTTCAATTGGGAGGAGGGAACACTGAAGCTTTCTTT | CASAVQLGGGNTEAFF
. | TRBJ1-1 | . | TRBV6-4 | TGTGCCAGCACCCCCTGGGCAGGGGAAACTGAAGCTTTCTTT | CASTPWAGETEAFF
. | TRBJ1-1 | . | TRBV13 | TGTGCCAGCAGCTTAGTGGGGCACTATGAAGCTTTCTTT | CASSLVGHYEAFF
. | TRBJ1-1 | . | TRBV19 | TGTGCCAGTAGTATAGTTACAGGTGAAGCTTTCTTT | CASSIVTGEAFF
. | TRBJ2-4 | TRBD2 | TRBV3-1/TRBV3-2 | TGTGCCAGCAGCCTTCTCATAGCGGGAGAAAGTGAGACCAAAAACATTCAGTACTTC | CASSLLIAGESETKNIQYF
. | TRBJ1-1 | . | TRBV23-1 | TGCGCCACCCCCAGGGGTTCTGAAGCTTTCTTT | CATPRGSEAFF
. | TRBJ2-7 | . | TRBV5-1 | TGCGCCAGCAGCTTTTTGCCCGATGGGACCTACGAGCAGTACTTC | CASSFLPDGTYEQYF
. | TRBJ1-2 | . | TRBV19 | TGTGCCAGTAGTATAGTTGGGGATCACCCCTATGGCTACACCTTC | CASSIVGDHPYGYTF
. | TRBJ2-1 | . | TRBV9 | TGTGCCAGCAGCGTAGTCCCCGATCCCTGGGAGCAGTTCTTC | CASSVVPDPWEQFF
. | TRBJ1-2 | . | TRBV4-3 | TGCGCCAGCAGCCAAGACCAGGGTCTCTATGGCTACACCTTC | CASSQDQGLYGYTF